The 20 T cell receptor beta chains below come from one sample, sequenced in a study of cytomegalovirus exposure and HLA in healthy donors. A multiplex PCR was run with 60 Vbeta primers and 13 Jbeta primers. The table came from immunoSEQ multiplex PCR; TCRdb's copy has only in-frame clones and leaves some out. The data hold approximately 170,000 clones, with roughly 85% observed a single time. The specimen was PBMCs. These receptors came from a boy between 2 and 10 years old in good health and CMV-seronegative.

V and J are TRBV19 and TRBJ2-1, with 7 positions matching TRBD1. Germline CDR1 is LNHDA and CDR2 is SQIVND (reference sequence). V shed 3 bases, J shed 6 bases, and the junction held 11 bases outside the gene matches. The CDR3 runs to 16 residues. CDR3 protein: CASSIWQTGPPNEQFF. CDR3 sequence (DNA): TGTGCCAGTAGTATTTGGCAGACAGGGCCCCCCAATGAGCAGTTCTTC.

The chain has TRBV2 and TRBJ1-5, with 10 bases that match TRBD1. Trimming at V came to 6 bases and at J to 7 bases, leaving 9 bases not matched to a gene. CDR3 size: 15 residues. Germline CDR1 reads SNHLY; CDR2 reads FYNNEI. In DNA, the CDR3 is TGTGCCAGCAGCGCGACAGGGGGCGCGGGGCAGCCCCAGCATTTT. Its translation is CASSATGGAGQPQHF.

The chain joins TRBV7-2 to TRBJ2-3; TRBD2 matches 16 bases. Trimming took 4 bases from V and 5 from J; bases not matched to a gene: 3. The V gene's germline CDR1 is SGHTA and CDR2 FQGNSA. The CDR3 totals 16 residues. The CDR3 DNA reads TGTGCCAGCAGCTCGGGACTAGCGGGAGGGGTAGATACGCAGTATTTT. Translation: CASSSGLAGGVDTQYF. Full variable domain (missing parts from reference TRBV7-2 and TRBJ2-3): GAGVSQSPSNKVTEKGKDVELRCDPISGHTALYWYRQSLGQGLEFLIYFQGNSAPDKSGLPSDRFSAERTGGSVSTLTIQRTQQEDSAVYLCASSSGLAGGVDTQYFGPGTRLTVL.

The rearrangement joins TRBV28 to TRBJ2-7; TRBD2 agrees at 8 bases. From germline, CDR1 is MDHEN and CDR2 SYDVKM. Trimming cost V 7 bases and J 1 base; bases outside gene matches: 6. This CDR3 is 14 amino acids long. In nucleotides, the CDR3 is TGTGCCAGCACCCACGGGGGGGCTTCCTACGAGCAGTACTTC. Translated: CASTHGGASYEQYF.

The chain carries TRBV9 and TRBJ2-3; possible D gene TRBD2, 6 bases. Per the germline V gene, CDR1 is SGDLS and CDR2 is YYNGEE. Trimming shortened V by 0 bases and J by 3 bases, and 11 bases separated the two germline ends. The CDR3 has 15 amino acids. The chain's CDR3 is CASSVVEGLTDTQYF. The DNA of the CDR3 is TGTGCCAGCAGCGTAGTGGAGGGGCTAACAGATACGCAGTATTTT.

DNA of the CDR3: TGTGCCAGCAGGGTAGCGGGGGGGAGCTCTGGGGCCAACGTCCTGACTTTC. It codes for CASRVAGGSSGANVLTF. This chain links TRBV2 with TRBJ2-6, with 11 bases that match TRBD2. With V trimmed by 6 bases and J by 0 bases, 4 bases remained unmatched. Germline V gene sequence: CDR1 SNHLY, CDR2 FYNNEI. The CDR3 has 17 residues.

CDR3 protein: CASRATGGEKLFF. Here the CDR3 DNA reads TGTGCCAGTAGGGCTACAGGGGGGGAAAAACTGTTTTTT. The V and J genes are TRBV25-1 and TRBJ1-4; 8 nucleotides align to TRBD1. Trimming cost V 9 bases and J 8 bases; bases outside gene matches: 8. Germline lookup yields CDR1 MGHDK and CDR2 SYGVNS. The CDR3 runs to 13 residues.

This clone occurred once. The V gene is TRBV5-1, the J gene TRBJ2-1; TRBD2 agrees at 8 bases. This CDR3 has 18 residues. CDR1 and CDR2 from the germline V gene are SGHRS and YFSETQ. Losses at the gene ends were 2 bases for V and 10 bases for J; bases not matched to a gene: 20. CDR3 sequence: CASSFFGSLADSRGEQFF. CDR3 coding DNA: TGCGCCAGCAGCTTCTTTGGTTCACTAGCGGACTCCCGGGGGGAGCAGTTCTTC.

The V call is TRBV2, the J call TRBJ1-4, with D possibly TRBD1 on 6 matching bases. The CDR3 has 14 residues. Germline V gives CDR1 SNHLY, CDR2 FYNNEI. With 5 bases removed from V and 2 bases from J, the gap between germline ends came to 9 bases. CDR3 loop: CASSKQGTNEKLFF. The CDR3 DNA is TGTGCCAGCAGTAAACAGGGCACTAATGAAAAACTGTTTTTT.

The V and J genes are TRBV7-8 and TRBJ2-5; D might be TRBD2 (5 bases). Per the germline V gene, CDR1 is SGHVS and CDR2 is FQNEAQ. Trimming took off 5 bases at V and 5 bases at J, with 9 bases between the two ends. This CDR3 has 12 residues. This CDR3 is CASSPRGETQYF. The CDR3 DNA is TGTGCCAGCAGCCCCAGAGGGGAGACCCAGTACTTC. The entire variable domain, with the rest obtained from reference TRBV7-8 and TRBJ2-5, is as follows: GAGVSQSPRYKVAKRGQDVALRCDPISGHVSLFWYQQALGQGPEFLTYFQNEAQLDKSGLPSDRFFAERPEGSVSTLKIQRTQQEDSAVYLCASSPRGETQYFGPGTRLLVL.

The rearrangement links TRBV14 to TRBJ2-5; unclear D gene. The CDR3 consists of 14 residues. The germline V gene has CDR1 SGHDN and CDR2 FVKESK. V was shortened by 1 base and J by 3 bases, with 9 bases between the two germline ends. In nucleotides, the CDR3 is TGTGCCAGCAGCCAAGTGTTCGGTAAAGAGACCCAGTACTTC. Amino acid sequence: CASSQVFGKETQYF. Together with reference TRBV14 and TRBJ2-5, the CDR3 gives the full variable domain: EAGVTQFPSHSVIEKGQTVTLRCDPISGHDNLYWYRRVMGKEIKFLLHFVKESKQDESGMPNNRFLAERTGGTYSTLKVQPAELEDSGVYFCASSQVFGKETQYFGPGTRLLVL.

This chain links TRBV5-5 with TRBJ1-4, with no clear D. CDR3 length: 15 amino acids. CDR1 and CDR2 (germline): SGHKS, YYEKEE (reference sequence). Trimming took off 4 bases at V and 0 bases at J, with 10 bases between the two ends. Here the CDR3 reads CASSRLRATNEKLFF. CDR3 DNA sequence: TGTGCCAGCAGCCGACTTAGAGCAACTAATGAAAAACTGTTTTTT.

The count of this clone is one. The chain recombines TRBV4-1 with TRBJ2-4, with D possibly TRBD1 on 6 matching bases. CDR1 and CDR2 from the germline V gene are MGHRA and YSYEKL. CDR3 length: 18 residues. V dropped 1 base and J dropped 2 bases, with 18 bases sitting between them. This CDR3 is CASSQGESGVYPKNIQYF. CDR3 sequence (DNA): TGCGCCAGCAGCCAAGGGGAATCAGGGGTGTATCCCAAAAACATTCAGTACTTC.

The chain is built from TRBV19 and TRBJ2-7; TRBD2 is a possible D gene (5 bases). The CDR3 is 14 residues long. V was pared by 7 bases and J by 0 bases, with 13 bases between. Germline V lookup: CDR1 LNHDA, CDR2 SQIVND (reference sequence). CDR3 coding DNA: TGTGCCAGTACCCCCGGACTCGGCTCCTACGAGCAGTACTTC. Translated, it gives CASTPGLGSYEQYF. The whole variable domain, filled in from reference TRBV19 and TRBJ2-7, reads DGGITQSPKYLFRKEGQNVTLSCEQNLNHDAMYWYRQDPGQGLRLIYYSQIVNDFQKGDIAEGYSVSREKKESFPLTVTSAQKNPTAFYLCASTPGLGSYEQYFGPGTRLTVT.

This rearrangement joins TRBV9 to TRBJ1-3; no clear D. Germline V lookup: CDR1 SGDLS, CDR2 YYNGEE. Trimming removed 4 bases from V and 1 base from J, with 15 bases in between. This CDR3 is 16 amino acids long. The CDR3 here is CASSSPRGESGNTIYF. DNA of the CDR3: TGTGCCAGCAGCTCCCCCCGGGGAGAATCTGGAAACACCATATATTTT.

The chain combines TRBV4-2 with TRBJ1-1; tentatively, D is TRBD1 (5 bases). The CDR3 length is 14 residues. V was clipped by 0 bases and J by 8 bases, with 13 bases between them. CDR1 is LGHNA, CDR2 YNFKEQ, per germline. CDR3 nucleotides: TGTGCCAGCAGCCAAGATTGGGCAGGGATCGAAGCTTTCTTT. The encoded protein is CASSQDWAGIEAFF.

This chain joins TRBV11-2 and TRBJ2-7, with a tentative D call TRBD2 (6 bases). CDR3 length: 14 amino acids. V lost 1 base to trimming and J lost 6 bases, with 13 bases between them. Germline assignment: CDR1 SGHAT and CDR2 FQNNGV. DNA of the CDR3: TGTGCCAGCAGCTTAGGCGGGACGGACCTCGAGCAGTACTTC. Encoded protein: CASSLGGTDLEQYF.

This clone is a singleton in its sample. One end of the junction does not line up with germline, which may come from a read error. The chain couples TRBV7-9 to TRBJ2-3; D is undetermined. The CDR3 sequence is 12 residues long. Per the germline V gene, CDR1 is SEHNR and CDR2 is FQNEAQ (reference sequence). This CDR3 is CASRFGEDTQYF. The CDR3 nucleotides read TGTGCCAGCCGCTTCGGTGAGGATACGCAGTATTTT. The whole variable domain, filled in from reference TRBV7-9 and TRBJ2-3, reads DTGVSQNPRHKITKRGQNVTFRCDPISEHNRLYWYRQTLGQGPEFLTYFQNEAQLEKSRLLSDRFSAERPKGSFSTLEIQRTEQGDSAMYLCASRFGEDTQYFGPGTRLTVL.

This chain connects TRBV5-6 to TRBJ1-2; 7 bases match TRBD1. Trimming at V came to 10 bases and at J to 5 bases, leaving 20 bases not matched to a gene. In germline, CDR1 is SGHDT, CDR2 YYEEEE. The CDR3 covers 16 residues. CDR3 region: CAHGRDSAEPSYGYTF. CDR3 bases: TGTGCCCACGGACGGGACAGCGCCGAACCCTCATATGGCTACACCTTC.

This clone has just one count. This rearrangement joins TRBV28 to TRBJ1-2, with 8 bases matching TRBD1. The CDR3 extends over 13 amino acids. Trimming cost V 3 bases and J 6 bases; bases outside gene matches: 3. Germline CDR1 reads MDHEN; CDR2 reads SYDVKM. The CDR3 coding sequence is TGTGCCAGCAGTTTTTGGACAGGGAATGGCTACACCTTC. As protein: CASSFWTGNGYTF.